The TCR beta chain under discussion was sequenced for a study of tumor-infiltrating lymphocytes in primary liver carcinoma (dated by TCRdb to about 2017). For the study in its entirety: The five patients, three men and two women aged 30 to 69 years, had hepatocellular carcinoma (four) or combined HCC and intrahepatic cholangiocarcinoma (one). Tumors of the five patients were stage T1-T3 N0M0 with maximum diameters of roughly 4 to 11 cm. Each sample produced roughly 3.65 to 7.5 million productive TCRbeta reads, and read depth showed no significant difference between tissue types. The study combined TCRbeta repertoire sequencing, expression microarrays and whole-exome sequencing across five regions of each liver tumor, with adjacent normal tissue and blood. A total of some 35 specimens from 5 patients went through TCRbeta repertoire sequencing, namely 25 tumor regions, 5 adjacent noncancerous liver tissues and 5 peripheral blood samples. The 25 to 30 tumor region samples were profiled with Agilent mRNA microarrays so that TCRbeta repertoire diversity could be related to the local molecular phenotype. Repertoires from technical replicates were highly reproducible, with mean shared-clone rates around 0.89 and correlation coefficients above 0.95. Beyond this particular receptor, the publication reports: Consistent with antigen-driven expansion, pairs of tumor regions showed higher repertoire overlap (mean about 36%) than either tumor-adjacent pairs (approximately 17%) or tumor-blood pairs (about 14%). The top 250 clones made up a significantly larger repertoire fraction in tumors than in blood (p = 0.039). Only about 8-25% of top clones were found in all five regions of a tumor, suggesting spatial heterogeneity of tumor-infiltrating T cells. Only the TCR beta chain was sequenced, which likely underestimates true repertoire diversity because unpaired alpha chains were not captured. With just a handful of patients in the study, the authors point out that the findings should be validated in a larger study. Comparison of CD4+ and CD8+ T cell repertoires was precluded by the use of bulk unsorted samples.

This clonotype was counted between two and nine times. Its antigen is not yet known. No quality values exist for individual bases; no much larger clone is one base distant. Total RNA and DNA were co-extracted without cell sorting from about 19-30 mg of bulk tissue using the AllPrep DNA/RNA mini kit. Between late 2015 and March 2016, five patients in China with histopathologically diagnosed primary liver carcinoma had surgical resection. Chronic HBV infection was present in the patients, and the patients were treatment-naive at sampling. Five spatially separated regions were sampled per tumor: superior, inferior, left-lateral and right-lateral poles, plus the tumor centre. Histology showed that every tumor sample contained more than 75% viable tumor cells. Fresh tumor and adjacent tissue pieces were bisected, with one half stored in RNAlater at -80 degrees C and the other half sent for histology. A constant-region primer and ProtoScript II reverse transcriptase were used to reverse-transcribe TCRbeta-specific cDNA from roughly 0.55 ug total RNA. The TCRbeta libraries were prepared through three rounds of nested multiplex PCR following a slightly modified ARM-PCR procedure. Each of the first two PCR rounds ran for about 10 cycles and used multiplex TRBV1-TRBV30 forward primers together with a Cbeta reverse primer. Sample barcodes and Illumina adapters were attached in a final 25-cycle PCR using Deep VentR polymerase. Before sequencing, amplicons of 200-500 bp were gel-purified using a QIAquick gel extraction kit. The TCRbeta amplicons were sequenced with 250-bp paired-end reads on an Illumina HiSeq 2500. The paper's processing steps were these. Quality trimming of reads was performed with Trimmomatic v0.33, and paired reads were merged with FLASH v1.2.11 so that full CDR3 sequences could be recovered. V, D and J germline segments were assigned to the rearranged TCRbeta sequences by MiGEC v1.2.1b. Clonotype statistics and Shannon-Wiener diversity indices were computed with VDJtools v1.0.0. To cut down on sampling bias, every analysis after diversity analysis relied on just the 250 most abundant clonotypes from each sample. TCRdb trimmed public reads at Q25 via fastp, called clones via MiXCR and kept in-frame beta chains. Duplicate CDR3 protein sequences are folded into a single record with the most common DNA and genes. In this record, the V and J calls reflect TCRdb's handling and not the investigators' own analysis. The sample records approximately 110,000 distinct CDR3 sequences, around 62% of which are singletons. The top ten clones comprise approximately 9.9% of the sample.

The CDR3, from cysteine to phenylalanine, totals 16 residues. Solely the CDR3 DNA is kept, with 48 bases framed from the first base. Trimming removed 3 bases from V and 3 bases from J; the gene matches leave 7 bases unexplained. Rearrangement joined TRBV12-3 or TRBV12-4 to TRBJ1-4; 7 nucleotides in the junction match TRBD1. The clonotype comes from a woman between 55 and 75 years old with primary liver carcinoma and hepatitis B virus infection. The sequencing sample was made of liver tumor tissue from sampling region 1. The cell subset or site tag for this specimen amounts to: tumor region T1, superior pole. The encoded CDR3 is CASSLSFGTANEKLFF. The sequence in DNA is TGTGCCAGCAGTTTGTCATTTGGGACAGCTAATGAAAAACTGTTTTTT.